These 20 T cell receptor beta chains originate from one sample sequenced in a study of Ad26.COV2.S vaccination and SARS-CoV-2 variants. TCRdb's copy holds only in-frame clones and misses some; the assay was immunoSEQ multiplex PCR. Of fewer than 400,000 clones listed, 70% to 90% were seen once; the top ten hold 1.5% to 2.5%. As for treatment: roughly 18 received Ad26.COV2.S at low or high dose, single or two shots; about 5 received placebo; per-sample allocation not given. Collection of the samples took place on day 63 after the first injection of vaccine or placebo. This sample comprised peripheral blood, obtained in a trial of Ad26.COV2.S vaccine versus placebo. The receptors stem from a person aged 18-65 years who received the Ad26.COV2.S COVID-19 vaccine or a placebo.

The rearrangement joins TRBV3-1 (or the pseudogene TRBV3-2) to TRBJ1-6; D may be TRBD1 (6 bases). From germline, CDR1 is LGHDT and CDR2 YNNKEL (reference sequence). Trimming took off 0 bases at V and 2 bases at J, with 14 bases between the two ends. This CDR3 region has 18 residues. The CDR3 DNA is TGTGCCAGCAGCCAAGATGGAGGGGGATTGGCCTATAATTCACCCCTCCACTTT. Protein: CASSQDGGGLAYNSPLHF.

CDR3 region: CASSINSGSSYEQYF. The CDR3 DNA reads TGTGCCAGTAGTATTAACAGCGGGAGCTCCTACGAGCAGTACTTC. This sequence joins TRBV19 and TRBJ2-7; 8 bases match TRBD2. Per the germline V gene, CDR1 is LNHDA and CDR2 is SQIVND (reference sequence). V gave up 3 bases and J gave up 0 bases; unmatched junction bases: 4. This CDR3 region has 15 residues.

The chain uses TRBV19 and TRBJ1-2; 9 nucleotides agree with TRBD1. Looked up from germline, CDR1 is LNHDA and CDR2 is SQIVND (reference sequence). Losses at the gene ends were 5 bases for V and 5 bases for J; bases not matched to a gene: 6. The CDR3 runs 14 residues. CDR3 in amino acids: CASSQTGGWYGYTF. The CDR3 DNA is TGTGCCAGTAGTCAAACAGGGGGCTGGTATGGCTACACCTTC.

The chain uses TRBV18 and TRBJ1-1, with D possibly being TRBD1 (5 bases). Trimming stripped 6 bases from V and 6 bases from J, with 14 bases between. Germline CDR1 and CDR2: KGHSH and LQKENI. The CDR3 sequence is 13 residues long. The CDR3 is CASSLNQGAEAFF. DNA for the CDR3: TGTGCCAGCTCCCTGAATCAGGGTGCTGAAGCTTTCTTT.

This clone has a single count. The chain couples TRBV14 to TRBJ1-2, with D maybe TRBD1 (6 bases). The CDR3 spans 21 residues. V lost 0 bases to trimming and J lost 6 bases, with 32 bases between them. The V gene's germline CDR1 is SGHDN and CDR2 FVKESK. The CDR3 nucleotides read TGTGCCAGCAGCCAAGAGGAGGCTCTTAGGCAGGGGAAGGCCCCTAGACATGGCTACACCTTC. It encodes CASSQEEALRQGKAPRHGYTF.

The gene calls are TRBV9 and TRBJ1-2; D is undetermined. This CDR3 has 11 amino acids. The V gene lost 3 bases and the J gene lost 5 bases, with 5 bases spanning the gap. Germline values: CDR1 SGDLS, CDR2 YYNGEE. Here the CDR3 reads CASSAAYGYTF. As DNA, the CDR3 is TGTGCCAGCAGCGCCGCTTATGGCTACACCTTC.

The V call is TRBV5-1, the J call TRBJ2-1; 8 bases line up with TRBD1. Germline V gives CDR1 SGHRS, CDR2 YFSETQ. The CDR3 extends over 15 amino acids. V lost 0 bases, J lost 5 bases, and 4 bases stayed unmatched. In DNA form, the CDR3 reads TGCGCCAGCAGCTTGGGGCAGGGGGCCGACAATGAGCAGTTCTTC. Translating gives CASSLGQGADNEQFF.

The chain uses TRBV19 and TRBJ2-1; unclear D gene. The CDR3 totals 14 residues. V shed 6 bases and J shed 6 bases, with 15 bases lying between them. Germline V lookup: CDR1 LNHDA, CDR2 SQIVND (reference sequence). The CDR3: CASRPMTFINEQFF. The CDR3 region has the DNA TGTGCCAGTAGACCCATGACTTTCATCAATGAGCAGTTCTTC.

This clone was observed once. CDR3 sequence reads: CASSFRTGVEAFF. In DNA form, the CDR3 reads TGTGCCAGCAGTTTCCGGACAGGGGTTGAAGCTTTCTTT. The rearrangement uses TRBV27 and TRBJ1-1; 9 bases align to TRBD1. This CDR3 is 13 amino acids long. Germline V lookup: CDR1 MNHEY, CDR2 SMNVEV (reference sequence). With V trimmed by 3 bases and J by 7 bases, 3 bases remained unmatched.

The chain joins TRBV7-2 to TRBJ1-1, with D possibly matching TRBD1 (6 bases). V was pared by 4 bases and J by 1 base, with 19 bases between. The CDR3 consists of 17 residues. Germline CDR1 SGHTA, CDR2 FQGNSA. The CDR3 DNA is TGTGCCAGCAGCTCGACCCAGGGGCCCGGGTGGAACACTGAAGCTTTCTTT. Its protein is CASSSTQGPGWNTEAFF.

This clone was found a few times. The chain's CDR3 is CASSPGDGKYYGYTF. The CDR3 DNA reads TGTGCCAGCAGCCCGGGGGACGGAAAATACTATGGCTACACCTTC. This sequence joins TRBV5-8 and TRBJ1-2; tentative D call: TRBD1 (5 bases). There are 15 residues in the CDR3. V lost 4 bases and J lost 3, with 16 bases in between. Germline CDR1 reads SGHTS; CDR2 reads YDEGEE.

This clone came up once. The chain combines TRBV18 with TRBJ2-3, with 12 bases that match TRBD1. CDR1 and CDR2 from the germline V gene are KGHSH and LQKENI. This CDR3 region has 19 residues. V was pared by 4 bases and J by 3 bases, with 14 bases of the junction left unmatched. The CDR3 nucleotides read TGTGCCAGCTCACGTAGACGACCGGGACAGGGGGCGATAACAGATACGCAGTATTTT. Amino acid sequence: CASSRRRPGQGAITDTQYF.

The rearrangement uses TRBV29-1 and TRBJ1-4; D might be TRBD1 (6 bases). The CDR3 covers 15 residues. The V end lost 3 bases, the J end lost 8 bases, and 19 bases lay between the germline ends. Germline V lookup: CDR1 SQVTM, CDR2 ANQGSEA. The CDR3 reads CSVEVRGSGEEKLFF. CDR3 nucleotides: TGCAGCGTTGAGGTTAGGGGGTCTGGTGAGGAAAAACTGTTTTTT.

The DNA for the CDR3 is TGTGCCAGCTCACTCCCGCTGGCCCCCCGGGGCAACGAGCAGTACTTC. Its translation is CASSLPLAPRGNEQYF. J is TRBJ2-7 and V is TRBV18; D may correspond to TRBD1 or TRBD2 (5 bases each). CDR1 is KGHSH and CDR2 is LQKENI in the germline V gene. The CDR3 totals 16 residues. The V and J ends lost 4 bases and 5 bases respectively, with 21 bases between them. Based on the CDR3 plus reference TRBV18 and TRBJ2-7, the full variable domain is NAGVMQNPRHLVRRRGQEARLRCSPMKGHSHVYWYRQLPEEGLKFMVYLQKENIIDESGMPKERFSAEFPKEGPSILRIQQVVRGDSAAYFCASSLPLAPRGNEQYFGPGTRLTVT.

J is TRBJ2-3 and V is TRBV18; 8 bases map to TRBD1. CDR3 length equals 15 residues. Trimming took 3 bases from V and 2 from J; bases not matched to a gene: 4. CDR1 is KGHSH and CDR2 is LQKENI in the germline V gene. In DNA form, the CDR3 reads TGTGCCAGCTCACCCGGGACAGGACCCACAGATACGCAGTATTTT. Residues: CASSPGTGPTDTQYF.

The V call is TRBV24-1, the J call TRBJ2-7; tentatively, D is TRBD1 (5 bases). CDR1 and CDR2 from the germline V gene are KGHDR and SFDVKD. The V end was cut by 6 bases, the J end by 4 bases, with 15 bases between. The CDR3 length is 14 residues. The CDR3 loop is CATSPQGLRYEQYF. The CDR3 region has the DNA TGTGCCACCAGTCCCCAGGGTCTTAGGTACGAGCAGTACTTC.

The chain links TRBV19 to TRBJ2-4, with D hard to call. V was clipped by 5 bases and J by 5 bases, with 4 bases between them. The CDR3 is 11 amino acids. The germline V gene has CDR1 LNHDA and CDR2 SQIVND (reference sequence). CDR3 amino acids: CASSLENIQYF. CDR3 DNA sequence: TGTGCCAGTAGTTTGGAAAACATTCAGTACTTC. Filled out from reference TRBV19 and TRBJ2-4, the complete variable domain reads DGGITQSPKYLFRKEGQNVTLSCEQNLNHDAMYWYRQDPGQGLRLIYYSQIVNDFQKGDIAEGYSVSREKKESFPLTVTSAQKNPTAFYLCASSLENIQYFGAGTRLSVL.

The chain carries TRBV10-3 and TRBJ2-7, with 8 bases aligning to TRBD1. Trimming took 10 bases from V and 4 from J; bases not matched to a gene: 6. Germline values: CDR1 ENHRY, CDR2 SYGVKD. The CDR3 length is 12 residues. CDR3 in amino acids: CATRQGSYEQYF. The DNA for the CDR3 is TGTGCCACAAGACAGGGGTCGTACGAGCAGTACTTC.

This sequence joins TRBV7-9 and TRBJ2-3; D is ambiguous. This CDR3 spans 13 amino acids. V was shortened by 2 bases and J by 5 bases, with 8 bases between the two germline ends. CDR1 SEHNR and CDR2 FQNEAQ come from the germline V gene (reference sequence). CDR3 amino acids: CASSLLLVDTQYF. Written as DNA, the CDR3 is TGTGCCAGCAGCTTATTGTTAGTAGATACGCAGTATTTT.

This chain connects TRBV21-1 to TRBJ1-5; TRBD1 is the table's D call and was not checked against the DNA. TRBV21-1 is assigned pseudogene status. The CDR3 loop spans 15 amino acids. CDR3 in amino acids: CASSKGSGQAQPQHF. The DNA of the CDR3 is TGTGCCAGCAGCAAAGGTTCGGGACAGGCTCAGCCCCAGCATTTT.